This T cell receptor (beta chain) stems from a study of beta chain features in type 1 diabetes. Whole-study findings and limits: TCRB CDR3 length was moderately but significantly reduced in all four CD4+ subsets of Type 1 diabetes patients. TCRB repertoires of naive, central memory and Treg cells appeared more similar among patients than among healthy donors.

This clone came up a few times. Its cognate antigen is unknown. Reverse transcription of all isolated RNA meant that expressed TCRB transcripts were sequenced. Some 3.8 million reads, on average, came from each naive, central memory and regulatory T cell sample. Assay used: immunoSEQ multiplex PCR; TCRdb lists only in-frame clones, some missing. The data hold fewer than 900,000 clones, with roughly 15% observed a single time. CDR1 and CDR2 (germline): MNHEY, SMNVEV (reference sequence). V was clipped by 2 bases and J by 5 bases, with 10 bases between them. This CDR3 region has 14 residues. The clonotype originates from a woman between 18 and 29 years old in good health. The chain has TRBV27 and TRBJ1-5, with D perhaps TRBD1 (5 bases). The sample taken for sequencing was naive CD4+ T cells from blood. The DNA of the CDR3 is TGTGCCAGCAGTTTAGAGGGGTTCGATCAGCCCCAGCATTTT. It is translated as CASSLEGFDQPQHF.